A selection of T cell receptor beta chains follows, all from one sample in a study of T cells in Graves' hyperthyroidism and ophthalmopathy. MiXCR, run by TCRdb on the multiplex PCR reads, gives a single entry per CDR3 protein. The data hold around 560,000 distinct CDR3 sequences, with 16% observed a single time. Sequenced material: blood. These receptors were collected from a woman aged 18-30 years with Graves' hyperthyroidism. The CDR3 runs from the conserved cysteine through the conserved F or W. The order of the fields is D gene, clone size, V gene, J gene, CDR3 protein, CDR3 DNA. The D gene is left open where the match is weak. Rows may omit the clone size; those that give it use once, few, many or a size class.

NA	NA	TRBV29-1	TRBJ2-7	CSVEVNSYEQYF	TGCAGCGTTGAGGTCAACTCCTACGAGCAGTACTTC
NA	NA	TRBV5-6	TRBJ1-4	CASSLAGTGKNEKLFF	TGTGCCAGCAGCTTGGCCGGTACAGGGAAAAATGAAAAACTGTTTTTT
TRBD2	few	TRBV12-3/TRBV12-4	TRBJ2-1	CASSLVIAGGPLYDEQFF	TGTGCCAGCAGTTTAGTCATAGCGGGAGGGCCTCTCTACGATGAGCAGTTCTTC
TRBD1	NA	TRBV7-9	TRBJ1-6	CASSFLGQGYSPLHF	TGTGCCAGCAGCTTCCTAGGACAGGGGTATTCACCCCTCCACTTT
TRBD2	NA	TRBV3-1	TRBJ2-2	CASRGLAGAPNTGELFF	TGTGCCAGCAGGGGACTAGCGGGAGCCCCGAACACCGGGGAGCTGTTTTTT
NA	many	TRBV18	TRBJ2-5	CASSPTSASGETQYF	TGTGCCAGCTCACCTACCTCGGCTAGTGGAGAGACCCAGTACTTC
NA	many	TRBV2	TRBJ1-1	CASSQGHRNTEAFF	TGTGCCAGCAGTCAGGGACATCGGAACACTGAAGCTTTCTTT
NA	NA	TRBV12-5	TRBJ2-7	CASGLVVGRLDEQYF	TGTGCTAGTGGTTTGGTAGTCGGACGGTTGGACGAGCAGTACTTC
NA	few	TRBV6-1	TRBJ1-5	CASSDVFSNQPQHF	TGTGCCAGCAGTGACGTGTTTTCCAATCAGCCCCAGCATTTT
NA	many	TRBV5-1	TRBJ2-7	CASSLDLGSSYEQYF	TGCGCCAGCAGCTTGGATCTGGGGAGCTCCTACGAGCAGTACTTC
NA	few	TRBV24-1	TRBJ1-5	CATSQQGINQPQHF	TGTGCCACCAGTCAACAGGGAATCAATCAGCCCCAGCATTTT
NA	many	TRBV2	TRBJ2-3	CASTYPRVGVSTDTQYF	TGTGCCAGCACTTACCCCAGGGTGGGGGTCAGCACAGATACGCAGTATTTT
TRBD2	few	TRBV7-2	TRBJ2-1	CASSLAFGLAGGNEQFF	TGTGCCAGCAGCTTAGCGTTCGGACTAGCGGGAGGAAATGAGCAGTTCTTC
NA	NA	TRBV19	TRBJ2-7	CASSWQGGSYEQYF	TGTGCCAGTAGTTGGCAGGGGGGCTCCTACGAGCAGTACTTC
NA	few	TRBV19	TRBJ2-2	CASSMWDPNTGELFF	TGTGCCAGTAGTATGTGGGACCCGAACACCGGGGAGCTGTTTTTT
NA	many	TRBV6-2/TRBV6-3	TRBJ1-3	CASSYTLADTRPGNTIYF	TGTGCCAGCAGTTATACGCTCGCCGACACACGGCCCGGAAACACCATATATTTT
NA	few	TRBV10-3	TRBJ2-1	CAISDFGYNEQFF	TGTGCCATCAGTGACTTTGGGTACAATGAGCAGTTCTTC
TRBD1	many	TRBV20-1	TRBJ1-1	CSALRTGGGTEAFF	TGCAGTGCCCTGAGGACAGGGGGCGGCACTGAAGCTTTCTTT
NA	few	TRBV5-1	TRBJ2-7	CASSSQQQYEQYF	TGCGCCAGCAGCTCCCAACAACAGTACGAGCAGTACTTC
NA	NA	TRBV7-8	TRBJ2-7	CASSLGVYSTYEQYF	TGTGCCAGCAGCTTAGGCGTTTATTCGACTTACGAGCAGTACTTC
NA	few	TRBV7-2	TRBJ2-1	CASSLSRGSGNEQFF	TGTGCCAGCAGCTTATCCCGGGGTAGCGGCAATGAGCAGTTCTTC
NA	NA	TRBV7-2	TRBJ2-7	CASSLGTGFSYEQYF	TGTGCCAGCAGCCTAGGTACGGGCTTCTCCTACGAGCAGTACTTC
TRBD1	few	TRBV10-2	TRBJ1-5	CASSESDRGADQPQHF	TGCGCCAGCAGTGAGTCGGACAGGGGAGCCGATCAGCCCCAGCATTTT
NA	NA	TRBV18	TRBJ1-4	CASSQSGITNEKLFF	TGTGCCAGCTCACAATCAGGGATAACTAATGAAAAACTGTTTTTT